The TCR beta chain under discussion was sequenced for a study of shared clonotypes between healthy human individuals. Profiling relied on immunoSEQ multiplex PCR, and the TCRdb table lists in-frame clones only, not all of them. Among nearly 1 million clones listed, over 75% were seen once. J lost 1 base, V lost 5 bases, and 8 bases had no gene match. CDR3 length equals 16 residues. Germline V lookup: CDR1 SGHVS, CDR2 FNYEAQ. Concerning this clone: No antigen is known for it.

Splitting the CD4+ cells yielded a CD45RA+ naive subset and a CD45RA-negative memory subset. Study observations and caveats: Unshared clonotypes carried lower generation probabilities than those common to all four donors.

V and J are TRBV7-6 and TRBJ1-1; 9 positions match TRBD1. The sample taken for sequencing was memory CD4+ T cells sorted from blood. Described subset: CD45RA-negative fraction. The clonotype was recovered from a man aged 18 to 29 in good health. CDR3 region: CASSLGTGRGNTEAFF. CDR3 coding DNA: TGTGCCAGCAGCCTGGGGACAGGGAGAGGGAACACTGAAGCTTTCTTT.